What follows describes a single T cell receptor (beta chain). Its matching antigen is unknown. The sample originates from a study of beta chain features in type 1 diabetes. Germline V gene lookup returns CDR1 MNHEY and CDR2 SMNVEV (reference sequence). V trimming: 6 bases; J trimming: 2 bases; junction bases outside the gene matches: 9. The CDR3 consists of 16 residues. cDNA synthesis used the whole RNA isolate, giving expressed TCRB sequences. The assay was immunoSEQ multiplex PCR, and TCRdb's table has in-frame clones only and misses some. The sample consists of around 300,000 clones, less than 15% of them appearing once. Study-level points and caveats: Here, the possible influence of HLA type (on TCRB rearrangement) remained unresolved.

This chain links TRBV27 with TRBJ2-3; 9 positions agree with TRBD2. The specimen was central memory CD4+ T cells from blood. The source is a man aged 25-40 years in good health. Written as DNA, the CDR3 is TGTGCCAGCAGAACGAGGTCTAGCGGGGCCACAGATACGCAGTATTTT. Translated, it gives CASRTRSSGATDTQYF.